The clone carrying this T cell receptor beta chain was detected only a few times. The target antigen is unknown. This entry is derived from a study of blood T cells in healthy people across ages. Together with a sample-barcoded 5' primer, a J-beta primer mix was included in a second PCR lasting about 7 to 11 cycles. TCRdb reanalysed the 5' RACE reads using MiXCR and keeps one entry per CDR3 protein. Of about 1,500,000 distinct CDR3 sequences in the sample, about 43% were seen once. Overall study results and limits: Estimates of diversity drawn from one million T cells were considered underestimates. Naive CD4+ cells and diversity were both higher in long-lived donors than in aged donors.

The origin of this receptor is a woman between 18 and 29 years old in good health. The sample comprised blood.

Here the CDR3 reads CASSTYLRDRESPLHF. CDR3 sequence (DNA): TGTGCCAGCAGTACATACCTACGGGACAGGGAGTCACCCCTCCACTTT. The rearrangement links TRBV27 to TRBJ1-6; 9 bases fit TRBD1. The ends lost 5 bases at V and 10 bases at J; junction bases unmatched: 12. The CDR3 has 16 residues. Germline lookup yields CDR1 MNHEY and CDR2 SMNVEV (reference sequence).